One and the same sample provided the 7 T cell receptor beta chains below, sequenced in a study of blood T cells in healthy people across ages. Primers used in a second PCR of about 7 to 12 cycles were a sample-barcoded 5' primer and a J-beta primer mix. TCRdb reprocessed the 5' RACE reads via MiXCR and lists one record per CDR3 protein. The sample lists roughly 1.5 million distinct CDR3 sequences; 42% were seen once. Sequenced: blood. All receptors come from a woman aged 18-29 years in good health.

This clonotype was seen many times. The chain links TRBV29-1 to TRBJ2-1; TRBD2 matches at 7 bases. The CDR3 totals 16 residues. Germline CDR1 and CDR2: SQVTM and ANQGSEA. The V gene end was trimmed by 4 bases and the J gene end by 1 base; junction bases not matched to a gene: 10. CDR3 nucleotides: TGCAGCGTTGGAGCGGGACTGGAAGGTTCCTACAATGAGCAGTTCTTC. This gives the protein CSVGAGLEGSYNEQFF.

In its sample, this clonotype was seen a few times. This chain connects TRBV2 to TRBJ1-2; D gene unclear. V was pared by 2 bases and J by 7 bases, with 2 bases between. The CDR3 is 10 amino acids. CDR1 is SNHLY, CDR2 FYNNEI, per germline. CDR3: CASSELGYTF. DNA for the CDR3: TGTGCCAGCAGTGAACTTGGCTACACCTTC.

The V gene is TRBV6-2 or TRBV6-3, the J gene TRBJ1-2; 8 bases agree with TRBD1. After removal of 6 bases from V and 7 bases from J, the junction contained 7 bases not matched to a gene. Germline CDR1 and CDR2: MNHEY and SVGEGT. The CDR3 covers 13 residues. The CDR3 spells CASSDRGYRGYTF. The CDR3 DNA is TGTGCCAGCAGCGACAGGGGTTATCGTGGCTACACCTTC.

There are a few counts of this clonotype. The chain employs TRBV25-1 and TRBJ2-7; D may be TRBD1 or TRBD2 (6 bases each). The germline CDR1 and CDR2 sequences are MGHDK and SYGVNS. V was clipped by 2 bases and J by 9 bases, with 20 bases between them. This CDR3 contains 15 residues. The CDR3 spells CASSEGGAGSDLQYF. The CDR3 DNA reads as TGTGCCAGCAGTGAAGGGGGCGCGGGGTCAGACCTGCAGTACTTC.

In its sample, this clonotype was seen a few times. The chain recombines TRBV5-5 with TRBJ1-2; no reliable D call. The CDR3 sequence is 14 residues long. V was cut by 0 bases and J by 1 base, with 7 bases left in between. Germline V gene sequence: CDR1 SGHKS, CDR2 YYEKEE (reference sequence). The CDR3 here is CASSLGAINYGYTF. CDR3 nucleotide sequence: TGTGCCAGCAGCTTGGGGGCGATTAACTATGGCTACACCTTC. Complete variable domain (other parts from reference TRBV5-5 and TRBJ1-2): DAGVTQSPTHLIKTRGQQVTLRCSPISGHKSVSWYQQVLGQGPQFIFQYYEKEERGRGNFPDRFSARQFPNYSSELNVNALLLGDSALYLCASSLGAINYGYTFGSGTRLTVV.

The rearrangement uses TRBV7-3 and TRBJ2-1; tentative D call: TRBD2 (7 bases). The length of the CDR3 is 17 residues. V lost 5 bases to trimming and J lost 6 bases, with 23 bases between them. Germline V gene data show CDR1 as SGHTA and CDR2 as FQGTGA. The CDR3 DNA reads TGTGCCAGCAGCCTGAGGGGGGCGGGAGTATTGTTCAATGAGCAGTTCTTC. Translated, it gives CASSLRGAGVLFNEQFF.

The J gene is TRBJ2-2, the V gene TRBV4-1; TRBD1 is a possible D gene (6 bases). V gave up 4 bases and J gave up 2 bases, with 14 bases separating them. Germline V gives CDR1 MGHRA, CDR2 YSYEKL. This CDR3 is built from 16 residues. CDR3 region: CASSRPGRGNTGELFF. CDR3 DNA: TGCGCCAGCAGCCGACCGGGCAGGGGCAACACCGGGGAGCTGTTTTTT.